The rows below give T cell receptor beta chains drawn from one sample of a study of siplizumab effects on memory and regulatory T cells. Produced via immunoSEQ multiplex PCR; TCRdb's table is partial and in-frame only. Of 100,000 or so clones listed, approximately 90% are singletons. Sequences were obtained from CD4+ T cells sorted from blood. These receptors all stem from a human donor in good health. Each CDR3 is given without its conserved first and last residue.

v_call cdr3_aa
TRBV2 ASTWTVTNYGYT
TRBV7-3 ASSYDRDYNEQF
TRBV2 ASRDIQWGNEKLF
TRBV19 ATAGPGGETQY
TRBV27 ASKFWGGTNEKLF
TRBV28 ATLRGYGYT
TRBV10-3 AISGRTQETQY
TRBV5-6 ASSYNPGGADTQY
TRBV18 ASSPRAAGGSQPQH
TRBV14 ASRPRGGGRDNEQF
TRBV6-5 ASSEGTGQY
TRBV4-2 ASSPAQGASLNEQF
TRBV27 ASSPGTLGEQPQH
TRBV5-1 ASSYQGTSYEQY